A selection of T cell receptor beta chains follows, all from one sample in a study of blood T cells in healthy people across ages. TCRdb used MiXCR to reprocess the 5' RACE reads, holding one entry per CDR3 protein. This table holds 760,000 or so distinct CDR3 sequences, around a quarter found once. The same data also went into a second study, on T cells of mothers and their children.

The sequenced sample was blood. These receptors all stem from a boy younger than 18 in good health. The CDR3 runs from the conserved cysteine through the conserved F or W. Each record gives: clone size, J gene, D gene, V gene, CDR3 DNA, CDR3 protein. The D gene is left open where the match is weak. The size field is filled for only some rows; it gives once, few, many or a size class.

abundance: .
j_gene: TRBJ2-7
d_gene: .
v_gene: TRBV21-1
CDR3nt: TGTGCCACCAGCCGCCCCACCTACGAGCAGTACTTC
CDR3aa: CATSRPTYEQYF

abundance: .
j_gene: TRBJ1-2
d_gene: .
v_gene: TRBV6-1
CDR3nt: TGTGCCAGCAGTGCGGTGCAGGGTGGCAACTATGGCTACACCTTC
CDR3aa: CASSAVQGGNYGYTF

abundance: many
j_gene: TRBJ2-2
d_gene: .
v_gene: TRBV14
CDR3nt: TGTGCCAGCAGCCACTTCGACAGCCCCACCGGGGAGCTGTTTTTT
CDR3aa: CASSHFDSPTGELFF

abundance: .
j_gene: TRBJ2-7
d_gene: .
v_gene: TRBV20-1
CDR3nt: TGCAGTGGACAGAATATTAGAAGCTCCTACGAGCAGTACTTC
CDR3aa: CSGQNIRSSYEQYF

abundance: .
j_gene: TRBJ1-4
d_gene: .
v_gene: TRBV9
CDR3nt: TGTGCCAGCAGCGTAGGACCCGGAAAAGGAGGAGAAAAACTGTTTTTT
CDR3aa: CASSVGPGKGGEKLFF

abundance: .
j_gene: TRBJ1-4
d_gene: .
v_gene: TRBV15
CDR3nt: TGTGCCACCAGCAGAGAAGGGGTAACTAATGAAAAACTGTTTTTT
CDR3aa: CATSREGVTNEKLFF

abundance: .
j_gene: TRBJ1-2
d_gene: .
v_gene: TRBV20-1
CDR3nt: TGCAGTGCTAGCCCAGGGGCCGTGGATGGCTACACCTTC
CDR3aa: CSASPGAVDGYTF

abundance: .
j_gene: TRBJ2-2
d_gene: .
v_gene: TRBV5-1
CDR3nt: TGCGCCAGCAGCTTAATAGTCACCGGGGAGCTGTTTTTT
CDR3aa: CASSLIVTGELFF

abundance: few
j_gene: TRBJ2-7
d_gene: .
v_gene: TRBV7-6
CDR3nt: TGTGCCAGCAGCTTAGCGGAAGGGGGGTACTACGAGCAGTACTTC
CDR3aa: CASSLAEGGYYEQYF

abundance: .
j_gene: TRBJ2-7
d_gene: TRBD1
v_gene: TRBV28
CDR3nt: TGTGCCAGCAGTACCCCGGGACAGGAGAACTCCTACGAGCAGTACTTC
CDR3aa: CASSTPGQENSYEQYF

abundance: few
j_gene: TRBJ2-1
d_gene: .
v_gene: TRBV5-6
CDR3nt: TGTGCCAGCAGCGGCTTTGGAGCGACCGGGAACTTC
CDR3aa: CASSGFGATGNF

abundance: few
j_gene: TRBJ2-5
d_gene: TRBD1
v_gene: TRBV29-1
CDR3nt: TGCAGCGTTTTCCAGGGGGCAGAGACCCAGTACTTC
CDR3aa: CSVFQGAETQYF

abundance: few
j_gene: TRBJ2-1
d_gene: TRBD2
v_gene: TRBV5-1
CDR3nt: TGCGCCAGCAGCTTGGGGCCGGGAGGGCCCGATGAGCAGTTCTTC
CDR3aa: CASSLGPGGPDEQFF

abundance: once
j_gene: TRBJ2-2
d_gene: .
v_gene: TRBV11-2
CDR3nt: TGTGCCAGCAGCTCGTCCAACTCCGGGGAGCTGTTTTTT
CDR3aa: CASSSSNSGELFF

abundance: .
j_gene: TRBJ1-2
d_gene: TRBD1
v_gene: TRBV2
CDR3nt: TGTGCCAGCAGTGCAGACAGGGGGGATGGCTACACCTTC
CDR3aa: CASSADRGDGYTF

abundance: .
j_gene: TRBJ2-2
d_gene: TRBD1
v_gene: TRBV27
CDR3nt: TGTGCCAGCAGTTTATCGGTTGACAGGGTCGCAGGGGAGCTGTTTTTT
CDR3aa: CASSLSVDRVAGELFF

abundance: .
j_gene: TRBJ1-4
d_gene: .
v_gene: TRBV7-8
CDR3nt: TGTGCCAGCAGCTTCGCGGCAGGGATAAATGAAAAACTGTTTTTT
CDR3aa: CASSFAAGINEKLFF

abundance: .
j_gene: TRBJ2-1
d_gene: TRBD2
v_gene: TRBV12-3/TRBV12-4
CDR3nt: TGTGCCAGCAGTTTAAGACTAGCGGCCAATGAGCAGTTCTTC
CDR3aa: CASSLRLAANEQFF

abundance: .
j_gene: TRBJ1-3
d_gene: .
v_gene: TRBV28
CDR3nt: TGTACCAGCAGCCCCACAGGCTCTGGAAACACCATATATTTT
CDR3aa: CTSSPTGSGNTIYF

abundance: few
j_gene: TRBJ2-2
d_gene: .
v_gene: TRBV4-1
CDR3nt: TGCGCCAGCAGCCAAGATCAGGCTTCCGGGGAGCTGTTTTTT
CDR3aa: CASSQDQASGELFF

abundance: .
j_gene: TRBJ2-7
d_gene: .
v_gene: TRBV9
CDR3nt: TGTGCCAGCAGCCCCCCGGGGGCCTTCTCCTACGAGCAGTACTTC
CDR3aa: CASSPPGAFSYEQYF

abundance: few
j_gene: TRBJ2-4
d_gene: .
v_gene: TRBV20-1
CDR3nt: TGCAGTGCTAGAGATAACAACAACGCCAAAAACATTCAGTACTTC
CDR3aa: CSARDNNNAKNIQYF

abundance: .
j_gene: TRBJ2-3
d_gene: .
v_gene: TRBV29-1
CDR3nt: TGCAGCGTTTCTGGTACCGACGGATACACAGATACACAGTATTTT
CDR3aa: CSVSGTDGYTDTQYF

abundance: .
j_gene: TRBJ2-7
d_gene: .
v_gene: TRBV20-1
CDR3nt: TGCAGTGCTAGACCTGGACAGACAACAAACTACGAGCAGTACTTC
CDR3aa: CSARPGQTTNYEQYF

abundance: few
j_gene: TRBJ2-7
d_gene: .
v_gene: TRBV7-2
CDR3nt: TGTGCCAGCAGCTACCCTCCGTACGAGCAGTACTTC
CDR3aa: CASSYPPYEQYF

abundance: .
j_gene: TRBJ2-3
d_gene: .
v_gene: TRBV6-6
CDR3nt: TGTGCCAGCAGTCTACTCAGAATCACAGATACGCAGTATTTT
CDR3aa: CASSLLRITDTQYF

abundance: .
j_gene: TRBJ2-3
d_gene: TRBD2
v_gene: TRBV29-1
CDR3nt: TGCAGCGGAGTAGCGGGAGGCACAGATACGCAGTATTTT
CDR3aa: CSGVAGGTDTQYF

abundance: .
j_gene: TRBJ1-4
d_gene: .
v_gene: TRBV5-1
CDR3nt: TGCGCCAGCAGCCGAGAAGGAGTAGGAGAAAAACTGTTTTTT
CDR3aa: CASSREGVGEKLFF

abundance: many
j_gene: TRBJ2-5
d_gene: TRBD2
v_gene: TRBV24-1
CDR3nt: TGTGCCACCAGTGATGCCAGGGAGGGGGAGACCCAGTACTTC
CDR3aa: CATSDAREGETQYF

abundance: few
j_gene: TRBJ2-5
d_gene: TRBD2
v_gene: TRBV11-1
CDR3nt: TGTGCCAGCAGCCCTAGGACTAGCGGGAGACCCCAAGAGACCCAGTACTTC
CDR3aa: CASSPRTSGRPQETQYF

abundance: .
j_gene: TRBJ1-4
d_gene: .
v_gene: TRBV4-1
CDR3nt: TGCGCCAGCAGCTCATACAGGGAGGGCGAAAAACTGTTTTTT
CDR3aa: CASSSYREGEKLFF

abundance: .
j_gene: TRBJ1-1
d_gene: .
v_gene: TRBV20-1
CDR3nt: TGCAGTGCTCGCCAGGGACACAAGAACACTGAAGCTTTCTTT
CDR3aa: CSARQGHKNTEAFF

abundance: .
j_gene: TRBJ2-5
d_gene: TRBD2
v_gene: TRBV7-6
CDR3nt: TGTGCCAGCAGCTTAAGGTTCGCGGGGGTCCCCCAGACCCAGTACTTC
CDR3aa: CASSLRFAGVPQTQYF

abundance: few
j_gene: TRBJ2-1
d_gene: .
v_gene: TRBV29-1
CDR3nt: TGCAGCGTATGTAAAGGAACAGTCTCCTACAATGAGCAGTTCTTC
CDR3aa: CSVCKGTVSYNEQFF

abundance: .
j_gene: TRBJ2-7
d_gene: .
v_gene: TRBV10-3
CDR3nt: TGTGCCATCAGTGAGTCGACCGTGGTAGCGGTTGGCTACGAGCAGTACTTC
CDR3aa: CAISESTVVAVGYEQYF

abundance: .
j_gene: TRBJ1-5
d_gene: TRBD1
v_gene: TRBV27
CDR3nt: TGTGCCAGCAGACCCCGAAGGACAGGTAATCAGCCCCAGCATTTT
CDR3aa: CASRPRRTGNQPQHF

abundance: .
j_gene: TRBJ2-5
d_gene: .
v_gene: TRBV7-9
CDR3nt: TGTGCCAGCAGCTTTGGATCTGAGACCCAGTACTTC
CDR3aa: CASSFGSETQYF

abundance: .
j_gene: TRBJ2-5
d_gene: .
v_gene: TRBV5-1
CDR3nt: TGCGCCAGAGGTCGGACCCAGTACTTC
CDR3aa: CARGRTQYF

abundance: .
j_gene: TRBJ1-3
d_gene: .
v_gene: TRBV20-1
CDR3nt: TGCAGTGCATTGACAGCGAGCTCTGGAAACACCATATATTTT
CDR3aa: CSALTASSGNTIYF

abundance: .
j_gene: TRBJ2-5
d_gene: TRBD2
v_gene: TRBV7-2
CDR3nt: TGTGCCAGCAGCTTAGCCGACAACCAGCCTGAGCGGGGGGGCAAGGAGACCCAGTACTTC
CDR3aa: CASSLADNQPERGGKETQYF

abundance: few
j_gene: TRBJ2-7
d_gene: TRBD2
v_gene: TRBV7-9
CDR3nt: TGTGCCAGCAGCTGGGGGACTAGCGGATTCTCCTACGAGCAGTACTTC
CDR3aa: CASSWGTSGFSYEQYF

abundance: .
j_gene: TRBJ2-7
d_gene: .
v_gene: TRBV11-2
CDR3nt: TGTGCCAGCAGCTACTCCTTGACGGGGATCCTTCCCTACGAGCAGTACTTC
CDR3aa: CASSYSLTGILPYEQYF

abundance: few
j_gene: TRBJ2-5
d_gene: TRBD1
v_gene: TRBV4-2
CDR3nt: TGTGCCAGCAGCCTTCCCGGGACAGCGGAGACCCAGTACTTC
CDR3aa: CASSLPGTAETQYF

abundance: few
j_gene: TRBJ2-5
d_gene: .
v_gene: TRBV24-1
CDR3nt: TGTGCCACCAGTGAAGTCGGGCAAGAGACCCAGTACTTC
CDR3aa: CATSEVGQETQYF

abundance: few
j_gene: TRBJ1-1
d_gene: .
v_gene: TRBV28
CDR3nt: TGTGCCAGCAGCTCAAGCGGGGGACGTGGTACTGAAGCTTTCTTT
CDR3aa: CASSSSGGRGTEAFF

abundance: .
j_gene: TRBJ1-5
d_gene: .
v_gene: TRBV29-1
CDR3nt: TGCAGCGTTGATCCGGGTAGCAATCAGCCCCAGCATTTT
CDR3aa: CSVDPGSNQPQHF

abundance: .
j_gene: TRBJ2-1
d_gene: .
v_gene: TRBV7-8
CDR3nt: TGTGCCAGCAGCCCCGGTGGCGGGCCTAGGGTGAATGAGCAGTTCTTC
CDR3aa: CASSPGGGPRVNEQFF

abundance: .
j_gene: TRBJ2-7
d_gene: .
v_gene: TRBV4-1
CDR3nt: TGCGCCAGCAGCTTGACGGGGGCGCGTTCCTACGAGCAGTACTTC
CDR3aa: CASSLTGARSYEQYF

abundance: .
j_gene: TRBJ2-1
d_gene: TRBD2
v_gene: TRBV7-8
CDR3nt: TGTGCCAGCAGCTTAAGGCCTAGCGGGGGGCCTGACAATGAGCAGTTCTTC
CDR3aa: CASSLRPSGGPDNEQFF

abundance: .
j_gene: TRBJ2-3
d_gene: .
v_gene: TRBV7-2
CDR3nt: TGTGCCAGCAGCTTTGAGGGTGGTACGCAGTATTTT
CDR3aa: CASSFEGGTQYF